The T cell receptor (beta chain) under discussion was sequenced for a study of T cell responses to AZD1222 COVID-19 vaccine. As for this clone: Its specificity is not known.

Assay: immunoSEQ multiplex PCR; the TCRdb copy retains only in-frame clones and omits some. Altogether approximately 180,000 clones are present, 80% to 90% being singletons, with the ten largest covering about 4.1%. Germline CDR1 is SGDLS and CDR2 is YYNGEE. V lost 0 bases and J lost 4, with 8 bases in between. The CDR3 runs 14 residues. The study's findings and limits: Of the AZD1222 recipients, only five to seven were seropositive at baseline. No day 14 peak samples; only post-peak repertoires were characterized. Clonal diversity was possibly underestimated; the donors were predominantly white British and more often female.

The specimen was peripheral blood, collected 28 days after the second dose of the MenACWY control vaccine. The sequence was collected from an adult who received the MenACWY meningococcal vaccine as a control. V usage is TRBV9 and J usage is TRBJ2-1; D not certain. The CDR3 spells CASSVADAYNEQFF. The CDR3 DNA sequence: TGTGCCAGCAGCGTAGCGGATGCTTACAATGAGCAGTTCTTC. The full variable domain, in which reference TRBV9 and TRBJ2-1 provide the parts outside the CDR3, is DSGVTQTPKHLITATGQRVTLRCSPRSGDLSVYWYQQSLDQGLQFLIQYYNGEERAKGNILERFSAQQFPDLHSELNLSSLELGDSALYFCASSVADAYNEQFFGPGTRLTVL.